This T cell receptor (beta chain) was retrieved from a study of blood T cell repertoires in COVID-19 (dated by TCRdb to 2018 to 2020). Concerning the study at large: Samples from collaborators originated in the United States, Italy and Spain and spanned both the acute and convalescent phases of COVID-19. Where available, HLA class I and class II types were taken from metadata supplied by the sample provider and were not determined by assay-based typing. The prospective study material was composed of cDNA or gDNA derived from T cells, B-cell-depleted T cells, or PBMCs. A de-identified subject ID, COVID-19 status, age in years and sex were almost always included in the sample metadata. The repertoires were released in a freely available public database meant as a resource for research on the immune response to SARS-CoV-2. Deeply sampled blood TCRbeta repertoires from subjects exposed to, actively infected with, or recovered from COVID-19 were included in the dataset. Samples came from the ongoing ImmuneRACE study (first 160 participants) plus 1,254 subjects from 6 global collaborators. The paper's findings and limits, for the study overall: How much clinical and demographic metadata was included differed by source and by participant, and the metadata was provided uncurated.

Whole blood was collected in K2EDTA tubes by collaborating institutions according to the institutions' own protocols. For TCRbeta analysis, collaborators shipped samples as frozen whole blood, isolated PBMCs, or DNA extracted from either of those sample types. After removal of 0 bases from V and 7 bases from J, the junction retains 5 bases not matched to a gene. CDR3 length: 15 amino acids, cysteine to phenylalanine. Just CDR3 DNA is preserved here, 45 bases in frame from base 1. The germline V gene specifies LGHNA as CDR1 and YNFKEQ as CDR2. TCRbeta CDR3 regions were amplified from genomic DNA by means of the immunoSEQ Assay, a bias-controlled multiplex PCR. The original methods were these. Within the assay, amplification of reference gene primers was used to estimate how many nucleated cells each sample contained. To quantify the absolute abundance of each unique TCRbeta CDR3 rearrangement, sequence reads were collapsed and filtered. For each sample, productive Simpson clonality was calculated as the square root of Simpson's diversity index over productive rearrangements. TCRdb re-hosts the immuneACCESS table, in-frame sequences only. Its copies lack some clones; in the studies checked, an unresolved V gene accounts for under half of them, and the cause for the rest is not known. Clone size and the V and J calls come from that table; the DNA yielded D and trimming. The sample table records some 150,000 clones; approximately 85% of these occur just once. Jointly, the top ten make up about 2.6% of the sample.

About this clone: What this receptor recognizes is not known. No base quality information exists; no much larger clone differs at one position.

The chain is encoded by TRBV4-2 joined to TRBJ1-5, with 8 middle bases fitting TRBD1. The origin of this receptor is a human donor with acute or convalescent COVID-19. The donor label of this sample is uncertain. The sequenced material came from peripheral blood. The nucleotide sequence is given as TGTGCCAGCAGCCAAGAGCCGGGACAGGCCCAGCCCCAGCATTTT. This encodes CASSQEPGQAQPQHF.